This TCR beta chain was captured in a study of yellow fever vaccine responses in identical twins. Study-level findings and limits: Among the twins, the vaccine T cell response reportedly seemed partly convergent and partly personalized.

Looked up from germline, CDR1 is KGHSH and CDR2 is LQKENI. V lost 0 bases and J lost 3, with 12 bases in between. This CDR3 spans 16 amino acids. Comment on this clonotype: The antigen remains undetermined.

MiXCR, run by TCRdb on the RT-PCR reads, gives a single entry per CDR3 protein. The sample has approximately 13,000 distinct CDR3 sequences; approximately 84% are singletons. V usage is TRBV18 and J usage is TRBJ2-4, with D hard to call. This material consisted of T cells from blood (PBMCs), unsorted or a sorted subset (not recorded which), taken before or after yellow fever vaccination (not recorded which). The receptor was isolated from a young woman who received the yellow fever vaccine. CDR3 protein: CASSPPQEKGKNIQYF. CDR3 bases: TGTGCCAGCTCACCACCCCAGGAGAAAGGCAAAAACATTCAGTACTTC. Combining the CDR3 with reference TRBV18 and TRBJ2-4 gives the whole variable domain NAGVMQNPRHLVRRRGQEARLRCSPMKGHSHVYWYRQLPEEGLKFMVYLQKENIIDESGMPKERFSAEFPKEGPSILRIQQVVRGDSAAYFCASSPPQEKGKNIQYFGAGTRLSVL.